The subject of this entry is one T cell receptor (beta chain). V lost 3 bases to trimming and J lost 6 bases; unmatched junction nucleotides: 10. Germline CDR1 SGHDT, CDR2 YYEEEE. The CDR3 spans 16 residues. Sequencing was performed with immunoSEQ multiplex PCR; in TCRdb, only in-frame clones are kept and a portion is missing. This sample has fewer than 15,000 clones, with approximately 80% found just once. The sample is drawn from a study of technical replicates of blood from a handful of donors. The J gene is TRBJ2-1, the V gene TRBV5-6; 9 bases fit TRBD2. The sequenced sample was PBMCs. The source is a human donor in good health. The CDR3 DNA is TGTGCCAGCAGCTCAAGGGGCGGGAGGGCTACCAATGAGCAGTTCTTC. This encodes CASSSRGGRATNEQFF.